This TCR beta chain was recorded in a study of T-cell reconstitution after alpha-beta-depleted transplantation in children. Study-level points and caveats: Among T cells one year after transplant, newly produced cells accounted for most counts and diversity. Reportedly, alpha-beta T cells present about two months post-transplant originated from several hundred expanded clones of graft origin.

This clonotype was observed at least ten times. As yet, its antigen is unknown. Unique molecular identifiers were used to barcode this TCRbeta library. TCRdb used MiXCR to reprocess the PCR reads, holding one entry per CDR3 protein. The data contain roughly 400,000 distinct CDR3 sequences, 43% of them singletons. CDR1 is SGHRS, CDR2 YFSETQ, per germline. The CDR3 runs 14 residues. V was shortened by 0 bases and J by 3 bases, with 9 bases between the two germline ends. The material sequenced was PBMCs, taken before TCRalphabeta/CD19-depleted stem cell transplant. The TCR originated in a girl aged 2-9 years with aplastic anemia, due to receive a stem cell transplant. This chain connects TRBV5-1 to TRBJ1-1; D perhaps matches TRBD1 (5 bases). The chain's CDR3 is CASSLAAGDTEAFF. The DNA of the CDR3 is TGCGCCAGCAGCTTGGCCGCGGGGGACACTGAAGCTTTCTTT. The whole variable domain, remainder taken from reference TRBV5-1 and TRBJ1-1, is KAGVTQTPRYLIKTRGQQVTLSCSPISGHRSVSWYQQTPGQGLQFLFEYFSETQRNKGNFPGRFSGRQFSNSRSEMNVSTLELGDSALYLCASSLAAGDTEAFFGQGTRLTVV.